A single sample gave rise to the 22 T cell receptor beta chains below, sequenced in a study of T cells expressing NK-cell markers. For each CDR3 protein, TCRdb gives one entry from its re-call of the 5' RACE reads, without DNA. The repertoire table contains several thousand distinct CDR3 sequences. Sequencing was done on a sample of blood T cells: a sorted CD56 or NKG2C T cell subset, CD4+ or CD8+ T cells, or bulk PBMC T cells (not recorded which). The receptor set was obtained from a young man in good health.

V is TRBV18 and J is TRBJ2-7; checking the TCRdb D call of TRBD1 is not possible without DNA. Germline V gene data show CDR1 as KGHSH and CDR2 as LQKENI. There are 13 residues in the CDR3. CDR3 in amino acids: CASSPRDLYEQYF. Full variable domain (remainder filled in from reference TRBV18 and TRBJ2-7): NAGVMQNPRHLVRRRGQEARLRCSPMKGHSHVYWYRQLPEEGLKFMVYLQKENIIDESGMPKERFSAEFPKEGPSILRIQQVVRGDSAAYFCASSPRDLYEQYFGPGTRLTVT.

V is TRBV19 and J is TRBJ2-5; TCRdb picks TRBD2, but there is no DNA to check that call. Germline CDR1 is LNHDA and CDR2 is SQIVND (reference sequence). This CDR3 spans 18 amino acids. The CDR3 sequence: CASSILGNSGGGQETQYF.

According to its frequency, this clonotype is medium-sized (0.01 to 0.1%). The chain has TRBV3-1 and TRBJ1-5; TCRdb gives TRBD1 as the D gene, but with no DNA this cannot be confirmed. The CDR3 runs to 13 residues. Germline lookup yields CDR1 LGHDT and CDR2 YNNKEL (reference sequence). CDR3 loop: CASSLHRAPPQHF.

The gene calls are TRBV29-1 and TRBJ2-7; TCRdb designates TRBD1, a call that cannot be tested without DNA. This CDR3 has 12 amino acids. The germline gives CDR1 SQVTM, CDR2 ANQGSEA. The CDR3 spells CSVEGQAYEQYF.

The rearrangement uses TRBV20-1 and TRBJ1-3; as DNA is missing, the TRBD1 call by TCRdb cannot be tested. Germline-derived CDR1 and CDR2 are DFQATT and SNEGSKA (reference sequence). The CDR3 spans 14 residues. The CDR3 region is CSAPTGGSGNTIYF.

V is TRBV24-1 and J is TRBJ2-2; TCRdb outputs TRBD2, but without DNA this stays unchecked. Per the germline V gene, CDR1 is KGHDR and CDR2 is SFDVKD. This CDR3 spans 15 amino acids. The CDR3 reads CATSVRTDGGGELFF.

The chain joins TRBV7-9 to TRBJ2-2. The CDR3 loop spans 14 amino acids. Germline CDR1 is SEHNR and CDR2 is FQNEAQ (reference sequence). The CDR3 sequence is CASSLALVAGELFF.

The chain links TRBV6-4 to TRBJ2-2; the D gene TCRdb calls, TRBD1, cannot be checked with no DNA. There are 15 residues in the CDR3. In germline, CDR1 is MRHNA, CDR2 SNTAGT. This CDR3 reads CASSDSAGDTGELFF.

The V call is TRBV21-1, the J call TRBJ1-5; TCRdb picks TRBD1, but there is no DNA to check that call. TRBV21-1 is flagged as a pseudogene. CDR3 size: 13 residues. The CDR3 sequence is CATLGWRGRPQHF.

The V gene is TRBV24-1, the J gene TRBJ1-5; TCRdb returns TRBD1, unconfirmable since there is no DNA. The CDR3 is 20 residues long. Germline values: CDR1 KGHDR, CDR2 SFDVKD. CDR3 sequence: CATSDLHRTEIYRDNQPQHF.

The chain links TRBV27 to TRBJ2-1. The V gene's germline CDR1 is MNHEY and CDR2 SMNVEV (reference sequence). This CDR3 has 12 residues. CDR3 protein: CASSAKSNEQFF.

The rearrangement links TRBV6-2 or TRBV6-3 to TRBJ2-3; TCRdb gives TRBD2 as the D gene, but with no DNA this cannot be confirmed. Germline CDR1 MNHEY, CDR2 SVGEGT. The CDR3 contains 15 residues. CDR3 in amino acids: CASSKEEGPTDTQYF.

The chain couples TRBV7-9 to TRBJ1-3. This CDR3 spans 16 amino acids. Germline lookup yields CDR1 SEHNR and CDR2 FQNEAQ (reference sequence). The CDR3 loop reads CASSLFSWQIGNTIYF. The whole variable domain, filled in from reference TRBV7-9 and TRBJ1-3, reads DTGVSQNPRHKITKRGQNVTFRCDPISEHNRLYWYRQTLGQGPEFLTYFQNEAQLEKSRLLSDRFSAERPKGSFSTLEIQRTEQGDSAMYLCASSLFSWQIGNTIYFGEGSWLTVV.

This chain links TRBV20-1 with TRBJ2-1; TCRdb reports TRBD2, a call that lacks DNA to check it against. Looked up from germline, CDR1 is DFQATT and CDR2 is SNEGSKA (reference sequence). CDR3 size: 15 residues. CDR3 in amino acids: CSASALAGGPGEQFF.

This clonotype is identified as large from frequency. The chain couples TRBV21-1 to TRBJ2-3. TRBV21-1 is flagged as a pseudogene. CDR3 length equals 15 residues. CDR3 sequence: CASSKYRRCTDTQYF.

The chain carries TRBV20-1 and TRBJ2-5; there is no DNA to check the TCRdb D call of TRBD2. CDR1 and CDR2 from the germline V gene are DFQATT and SNEGSKA (reference sequence). This CDR3 is 13 amino acids long. The CDR3 reads CSVRPEGGETQYF.

This chain links TRBV12-3 or TRBV12-4 with TRBJ1-2; TCRdb picks TRBD1, but there is no DNA to check that call. The CDR3 sequence is 11 residues long. CDR3 protein: CAVREGNGYTF.

The chain employs TRBV7-9 and TRBJ2-1; without DNA, the TCRdb call of TRBD1 cannot be checked. The CDR3 contains 14 residues. Germline V lookup: CDR1 SEHNR, CDR2 FQNEAQ (reference sequence). The CDR3 spells CASTGTETYNEQFF.

This chain links TRBV7-9 with TRBJ2-2; TCRdb returns TRBD2, unconfirmable since there is no DNA. The CDR3 spans 16 residues. Germline CDR1 reads SEHNR; CDR2 reads FQNEAQ (reference sequence). This CDR3 is CASNPFQREPTGELFF.

The rearrangement links TRBV6-4 to TRBJ2-2; TCRdb names TRBD1, which stays unverified in the absence of DNA. The V gene's germline CDR1 is MRHNA and CDR2 SNTAGT. The CDR3 is made up of 16 amino acids. The CDR3 sequence is CASSDTGTGNTGELFF.

This chain uses TRBV30 with TRBJ2-7; TCRdb designates TRBD1, a call that cannot be tested without DNA. Germline V gene data show CDR1 as GTSNPN and CDR2 as SVGIG (reference sequence). The length of the CDR3 is 13 residues. The CDR3 loop is CAWSVGQSYEQYF.

The gene calls are TRBV6-2 or TRBV6-3 and TRBJ2-1; TCRdb's D gene call, TRBD2, goes unchecked for lack of DNA. CDR1 is MNHEY, CDR2 SVGEGT, per germline. There are 14 residues in the CDR3. The CDR3 loop reads CASSHLAGGNEQFF.